The source of this T cell receptor beta chain is a study of cytomegalovirus exposure and HLA in healthy donors. PCR involved 60 Vbeta and 13 Jbeta primers. Method: immunoSEQ multiplex PCR; TCRdb's copy keeps in-frame clones and lacks some. The sample yields 85,000 to 130,000 clones, roughly 74% seen once. The germline V gene has CDR1 SGHRS and CDR2 YFSETQ. Trimming left V 5 bases short and J 7 bases short, with 13 bases between. The CDR3 is 13 amino acids. Of note for this clone: Antigen specificity is unknown.

Study-wide points: TRBV6-2, TRBV6-3 and other indistinguishable V segments were excluded. V- and J-gene trimming in TCR beta was tied to a missense DCLRE1C variant by an analysis performed later. Most TCR beta V segments were productive about 87% or about 30% of the time in an earlier analysis. It was likely that a cluster of highly shared sequence variants was a sequencing artifact.

Material: PBMCs. The sequence was obtained from a man in his forties in good health and CMV-seronegative. The chain couples TRBV5-1 to TRBJ2-1; tentatively, D is TRBD2 (7 bases). CDR3: CASSRGAMNEQFF. The DNA of the CDR3 is TGCGCCAGCAGTCGGGGGGCCATGAATGAGCAGTTCTTC.